The rows below give T cell receptor beta chains drawn from one sample of a study of blood T cell repertoires in COVID-19. Profiling relied on immunoSEQ multiplex PCR, and the TCRdb table lists in-frame clones only, not all of them. Of approximately 120,000 clones in the sample, about four fifths were seen once. The source material was peripheral blood. The receptors stem from a man aged 25 to 40 with COVID-19, enrolled during active disease. Each CDR3 is given with its conserved first and last residue. Each record gives: V gene, J gene, CDR3 protein.

TRBV11-3	TRBJ1-1	CASSRPFRGLTEAFF
TRBV30	TRBJ2-7	CAWSVRRSIGQYF
TRBV27	TRBJ2-3	CASSLSWRPGTDTQYF
TRBV12-3/TRBV12-4	TRBJ2-7	CASRGLGGGEQYF
TRBV6-5	TRBJ1-4	CASSSYRGTNEKLFF
TRBV3-1/TRBV3-2	TRBJ2-2	CASSHHRLAGGPGELFF
TRBV7-9	TRBJ2-7	CASKGEEQYF
TRBV5-4	TRBJ2-1	CASSAIQGYNEQFF
TRBV7-9	TRBJ1-3	CASSPGSRDLSGNTIYF
TRBV5-6	TRBJ1-4	CASSLARTGDGEEKLFF
TRBV25-1	TRBJ1-2	CASRGTGLDYGYTF
TRBV7-9	TRBJ2-1	CASSSDLTEQFF
TRBV7-9	TRBJ2-2	CASSLNRGSGELFF
TRBV19	TRBJ2-7	CASSIGGQGTNLYEQYF
TRBV5-1	TRBJ1-6	CASSLGDRNSPLHF
TRBV6-6	TRBJ1-5	CAASTGGQPQHF
TRBV30	TRBJ2-3	CAWSGSGSTDTQYF
TRBV30	TRBJ1-1	CAWSRGVTVEAFF
TRBV9	TRBJ2-7	CASSVGLAGNEQYF
TRBV3-1/TRBV3-2	TRBJ2-5	CASSRGGQETQYF
TRBV30	TRBJ2-2	CAWRGAGQTGELFF
TRBV5-1	TRBJ1-1	CASSFGEGEAFF
TRBV7-2	TRBJ2-7	CASSSLRQNGEQYF
TRBV3-1/TRBV3-2	TRBJ1-1	CASSARQGRDEAFF
TRBV19	TRBJ1-1	CASSIGSVTGLGTEAFF
TRBV13	TRBJ2-5	CASSSLTSGGVETQYF
TRBV10-3	TRBJ1-6	CATKQGRVDNSPLHF
TRBV7-2	TRBJ2-2	CASSLESKIAGELFF
TRBV5-1	TRBJ2-7	CASSLEGWDRSYEQYF
TRBV28	TRBJ2-7	CASRGLPNYEQYF
TRBV30	TRBJ2-3	CAWSRRISTDTQYF
TRBV4-1	TRBJ1-2	CASSQDEQYYGYTF
TRBV7-9	TRBJ1-6	CASSFTGTGNSPLHF
TRBV4-1	TRBJ2-2	CASSRQGVRELFF
TRBV4-1	TRBJ2-7	CASSQRDSTSGEGYEQYF
TRBV5-4	TRBJ1-4	CASSFTGVTNEKLFF
TRBV6-5	TRBJ2-3	CASRLGGEPDTQYF
TRBV30	TRBJ1-1	CAWRTGRITEAFF
TRBV5-1	TRBJ2-2	CASSFGTTNTGELFF
TRBV28	TRBJ2-1	CASSRDREDEQFF
TRBV27	TRBJ1-4	CASSTRDRGRIGEKLFF
TRBV5-4	TRBJ2-5	CASSMTSGQETQYF
TRBV28	TRBJ2-7	CASRLTTSEQYF